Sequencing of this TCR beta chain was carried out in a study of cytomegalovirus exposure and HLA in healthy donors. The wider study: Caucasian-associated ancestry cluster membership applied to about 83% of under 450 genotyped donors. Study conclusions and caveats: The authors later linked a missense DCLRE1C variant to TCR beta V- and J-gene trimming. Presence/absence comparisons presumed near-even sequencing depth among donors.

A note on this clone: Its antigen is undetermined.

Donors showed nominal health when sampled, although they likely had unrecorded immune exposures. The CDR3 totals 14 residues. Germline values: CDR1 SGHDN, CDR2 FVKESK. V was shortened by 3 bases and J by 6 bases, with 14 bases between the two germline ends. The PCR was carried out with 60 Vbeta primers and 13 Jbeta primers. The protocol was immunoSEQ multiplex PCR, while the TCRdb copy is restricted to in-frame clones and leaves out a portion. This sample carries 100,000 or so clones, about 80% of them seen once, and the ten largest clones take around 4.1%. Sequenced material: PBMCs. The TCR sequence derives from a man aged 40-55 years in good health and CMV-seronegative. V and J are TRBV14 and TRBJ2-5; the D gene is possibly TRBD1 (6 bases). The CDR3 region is CASSHWGRYQTQYF. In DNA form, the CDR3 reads TGTGCCAGCAGCCATTGGGGGCGCTACCAGACCCAGTACTTC.